This T cell receptor beta chain was recorded in a study of blood T cell repertoires in COVID-19. Sequencing used immunoSEQ multiplex PCR; TCRdb keeps in-frame clones, though not all of them. The top ten clones hold approximately 3% of a sample with some 160,000 clones, around 87% of them seen once. Trimming took off 5 bases at V and 0 bases at J, with 23 bases between the two ends. The germline gives CDR1 SEHNR, CDR2 FQNEAQ (reference sequence). The CDR3 is made up of 19 amino acids. This receptor was identified in a woman in her sixties with active COVID-19. V and J are TRBV7-9 and TRBJ2-1; D perhaps matches TRBD2 (6 bases). The sequenced sample was peripheral blood. CDR3: CASSLGIGAGSSSYNEQFF. CDR3 nucleotides: TGTGCCAGCAGCCTGGGGATCGGAGCGGGCTCAAGCTCCTACAATGAGCAGTTCTTC.